Listed here are 15 T cell receptor beta chains from one sample, sequenced in a study of blood T cell repertoires in COVID-19. Sequenced by immunoSEQ multiplex PCR; TCRdb stores in-frame clones only, minus some. This sample has roughly 100,000 clones, with approximately 92% found just once. Sequenced material: peripheral blood. The source of these receptors is a middle-aged man with active COVID-19.

The chain has TRBV28 and TRBJ2-7; TRBD2 aligns across 9 bases. This CDR3 spans 15 amino acids. Germline CDR1 and CDR2: MDHEN and SYDVKM. V shed 8 bases, J shed 6 bases, and the junction held 14 bases outside the gene matches. In DNA, the CDR3 is TGTGCCAGCCGAATGGGTAATAGCGGGAGAGGCGAGCAGTACTTC. It encodes CASRMGNSGRGEQYF.

The chain links TRBV5-1 to TRBJ1-2; 7 bases line up with TRBD1. Unmatched junction bases numbered 12, after V lost 7 bases and J lost 6 bases. Germline V gene lookup returns CDR1 SGHRS and CDR2 YFSETQ. This CDR3 is built from 14 residues. The CDR3 bases are TGCGCCAGCTCCCGGGACAGCCGAAACAATGGCTACACCTTC. The encoded protein is CASSRDSRNNGYTF.

The chain is built from TRBV24-1 and TRBJ2-7; 8 nucleotides agree with TRBD1. From germline, CDR1 is KGHDR and CDR2 SFDVKD. CDR3 length equals 14 residues. J lost 6 bases, V lost 6 bases, and 9 bases had no gene match. The CDR3 here is CATSPRDRGTEQYF. CDR3 in DNA: TGTGCCACCAGTCCCAGAGACAGGGGAACCGAGCAGTACTTC.

This chain connects TRBV12-3 or TRBV12-4 to TRBJ2-3; no definite D call. V was trimmed by 4 bases and J by 5 bases, leaving 4 bases between them. This CDR3 has 11 residues. The CDR3, as DNA: TGTGCCAGCAGTTATAAAGATACGCAGTATTTT. It encodes CASSYKDTQYF.

The chain uses TRBV2 and TRBJ2-5, with 9 bases aligning to TRBD2. The CDR3 is 14 residues long. The germline V gene has CDR1 SNHLY and CDR2 FYNNEI. V trimming: 7 bases; J trimming: 5 bases; junction bases outside the gene matches: 8. CDR3 nucleotide sequence: TGTGCCAGCAAAAGAGCGGGAGGAGTGGAGACCCAGTACTTC. Its translation is CASKRAGGVETQYF.

This clone was seen just once. V is TRBV12-3 or TRBV12-4 and J is TRBJ2-1; D remains unclear. CDR3 size: 11 residues. Trimming pared 2 bases from V and 9 bases from J, leaving 5 bases between. CDR3 loop: CASSLSIEQFF. The CDR3, as DNA: TGTGCCAGCAGTTTATCAATTGAGCAGTTCTTC.

CDR3 coding DNA: TGTGCCAGCAGCGGCACCCGGAGCTCCTACGAGCAGTACTTC. Translated: CASSGTRSSYEQYF. V gene TRBV11-2 combines with J gene TRBJ2-7; D gene uncertain. There are 14 residues in the CDR3. V lost 5 bases and J lost 0, with 11 bases in between. Germline lookup yields CDR1 SGHAT and CDR2 FQNNGV.

The chain is built from TRBV6-5 and TRBJ2-7; maybe TRBD2 (7 bases). Between the trimmed V and J ends, which lost 2 bases and 0 bases, there was a span of 14 bases. The length of the CDR3 is 16 residues. In germline, CDR1 is MNHEY, CDR2 SVGAGI. CDR3 in amino acids: CASSYAGATISYEQYF. The DNA of the CDR3 is TGTGCCAGCAGTTACGCGGGGGCCACCATCTCCTACGAGCAGTACTTC.

This CDR3 reads CASSLTVLNEKLFF. CDR3 DNA sequence: TGTGCCAGCAGTTTAACAGTACTTAATGAAAAACTGTTTTTT. The chain combines TRBV28 with TRBJ1-4; D is undetermined. Germline assignment: CDR1 MDHEN and CDR2 SYDVKM. Trimming pared 2 bases from V and 4 bases from J, leaving 8 bases between. This CDR3 spans 14 amino acids.

The chain has TRBV19 and TRBJ2-1, with D unresolved. This CDR3 has 15 residues. Trimming stripped 1 base from V and 1 base from J, with 8 bases between. CDR1 and CDR2 from the germline V gene are LNHDA and SQIVND (reference sequence). The CDR3 sequence: CASSIGPGSYNEQFF. CDR3 sequence (DNA): TGTGCCAGTAGTATAGGACCGGGTTCCTACAATGAGCAGTTCTTC.

CDR3 region: CASSLGLAGGPRETQYF. The CDR3 DNA follows: TGTGCCAGCAGTCTGGGACTAGCGGGAGGGCCGCGGGAGACCCAGTACTTC. The J gene is TRBJ2-5, the V gene TRBV28, with TRBD2 matching over 16 bases. Per germline, CDR1 MDHEN and CDR2 SYDVKM. The trim removed 5 bases at V and 5 bases at J, leaving 8 bases unmatched. The length of the CDR3 is 17 residues.

This chain uses TRBV28 with TRBJ2-7, with 9 bases aligning to TRBD1. V dropped 6 bases and J dropped 0; count of bases not matched to a gene: 6. This CDR3 comprises 15 residues. The V gene's germline CDR1 is MDHEN and CDR2 SYDVKM. CDR3 sequence reads: CASRYQGQGSYEQYF. In DNA, the CDR3 is TGTGCCAGCAGATACCAGGGACAGGGCTCCTACGAGCAGTACTTC.

The CDR3 here is CASIRQGDTEAFF. CDR3 bases: TGTGCCAGCATCCGACAGGGTGACACTGAAGCTTTCTTT. J is TRBJ1-1 and V is TRBV6-5, with 7 bases fitting TRBD1. Germline CDR1 and CDR2: MNHEY and SVGAGI. Trimming cost V 7 bases and J 3 bases; bases outside gene matches: 5. The CDR3 has 13 amino acids.

The chain recombines TRBV7-9 with TRBJ2-5; D gene uncertain. The ends were cut back, 0 bases at V and 2 bases at J, with 4 bases in the middle. The CDR3 contains 13 residues. Germline loops: CDR1 SEHNR, CDR2 FQNEAQ (reference sequence). In DNA form, the CDR3 reads TGTGCCAGCAGCTTAGCCTATCAAGAGACCCAGTACTTC. Residues: CASSLAYQETQYF.

The chain has TRBV28 and TRBJ2-2, with a possible D match to TRBD1 (6 bases). The CDR3 spans 15 residues. V was clipped by 2 bases and J by 4 bases, with 11 bases between them. Germline lookup yields CDR1 MDHEN and CDR2 SYDVKM. This CDR3 is CASSLRGKGTGELFF. CDR3 in DNA: TGTGCCAGCAGTTTAAGGGGGAAGGGCACCGGGGAGCTGTTTTTT.